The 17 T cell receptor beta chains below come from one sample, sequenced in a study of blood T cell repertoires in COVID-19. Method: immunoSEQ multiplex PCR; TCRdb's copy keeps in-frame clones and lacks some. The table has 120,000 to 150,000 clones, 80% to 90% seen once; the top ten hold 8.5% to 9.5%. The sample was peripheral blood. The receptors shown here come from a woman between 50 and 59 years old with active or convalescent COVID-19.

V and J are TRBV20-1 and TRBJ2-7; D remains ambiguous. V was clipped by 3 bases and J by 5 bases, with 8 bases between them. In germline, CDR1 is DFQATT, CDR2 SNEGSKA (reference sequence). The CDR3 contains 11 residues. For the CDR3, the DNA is TGCAGTGCTAGGAGGTTCAACGAGCAGTACTTC. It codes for CSARRFNEQYF.

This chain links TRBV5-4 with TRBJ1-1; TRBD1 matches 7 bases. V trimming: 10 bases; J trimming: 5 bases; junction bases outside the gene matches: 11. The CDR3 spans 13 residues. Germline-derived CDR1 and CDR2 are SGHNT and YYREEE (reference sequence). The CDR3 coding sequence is TGTGCCGTCCTACCAGGGGGAGTGACTGAAGCTTTCTTT. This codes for CAVLPGGVTEAFF.

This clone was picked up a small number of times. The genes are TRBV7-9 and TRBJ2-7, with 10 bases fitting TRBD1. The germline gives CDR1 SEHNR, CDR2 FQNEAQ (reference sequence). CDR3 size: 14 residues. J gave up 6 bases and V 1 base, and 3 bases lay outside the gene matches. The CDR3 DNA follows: TGTGCCAGCAGCTTAGAGGGACAGGGGAGCGAGCAGTACTTC. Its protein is CASSLEGQGSEQYF.

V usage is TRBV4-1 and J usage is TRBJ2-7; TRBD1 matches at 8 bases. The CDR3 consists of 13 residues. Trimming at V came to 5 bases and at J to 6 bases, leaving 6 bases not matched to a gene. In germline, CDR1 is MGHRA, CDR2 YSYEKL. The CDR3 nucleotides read TGCGCCAGCAGCGAGTGGACAGGGACCGAGCAGTACTTC. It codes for CASSEWTGTEQYF.

The CDR3 DNA reads TGTGCCAGCAGCTTGTATCTTCTCCACGAGCAGTACTTC. Encoded protein: CASSLYLLHEQYF. This sequence joins TRBV5-4 and TRBJ2-7, with D hard to call. Germline CDR1 is SGHNT and CDR2 is YYREEE (reference sequence). This CDR3 spans 13 amino acids. Deletions cut 1 base from V and 5 bases from J, with 10 bases between.

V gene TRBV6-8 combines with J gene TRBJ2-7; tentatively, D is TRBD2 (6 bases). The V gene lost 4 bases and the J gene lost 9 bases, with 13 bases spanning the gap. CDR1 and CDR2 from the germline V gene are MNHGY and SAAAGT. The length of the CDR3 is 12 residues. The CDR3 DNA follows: TGTGCCAGCAGTTCCCCGACTAGACTGCAGTACTTC. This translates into CASSSPTRLQYF.

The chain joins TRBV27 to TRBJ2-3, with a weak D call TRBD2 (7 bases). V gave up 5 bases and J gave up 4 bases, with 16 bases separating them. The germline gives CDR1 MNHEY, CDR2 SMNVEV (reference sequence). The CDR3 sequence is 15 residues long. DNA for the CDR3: TGTGCCAGCAGTCCGGGGGGCTTTCAATCAGATACGCAGTATTTT. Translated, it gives CASSPGGFQSDTQYF.

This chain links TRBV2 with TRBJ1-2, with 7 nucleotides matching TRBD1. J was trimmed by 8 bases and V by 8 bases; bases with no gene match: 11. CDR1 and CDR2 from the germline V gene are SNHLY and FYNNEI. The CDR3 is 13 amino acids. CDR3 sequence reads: CASAPGQTRGYTF. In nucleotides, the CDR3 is TGTGCCAGCGCCCCGGGACAGACCAGGGGCTACACCTTC.

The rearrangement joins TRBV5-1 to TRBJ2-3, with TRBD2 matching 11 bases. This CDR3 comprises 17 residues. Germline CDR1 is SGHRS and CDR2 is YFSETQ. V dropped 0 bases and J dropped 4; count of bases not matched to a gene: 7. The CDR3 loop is CASSLAVAGGPSDTQYF. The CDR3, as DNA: TGCGCCAGCAGCTTGGCGGTAGCGGGAGGGCCCTCAGATACGCAGTATTTT.

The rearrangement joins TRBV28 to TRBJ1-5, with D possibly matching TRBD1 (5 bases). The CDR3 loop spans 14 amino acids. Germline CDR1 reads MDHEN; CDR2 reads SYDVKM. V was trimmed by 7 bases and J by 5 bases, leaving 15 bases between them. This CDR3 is CASTNQGFDQPQHF. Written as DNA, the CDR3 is TGTGCCAGCACCAACCAGGGTTTCGATCAGCCCCAGCATTTT.

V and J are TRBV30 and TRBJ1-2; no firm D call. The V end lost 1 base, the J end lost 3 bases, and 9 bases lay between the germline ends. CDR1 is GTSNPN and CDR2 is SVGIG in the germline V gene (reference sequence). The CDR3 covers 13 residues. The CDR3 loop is CAWSGPEDYGYTF. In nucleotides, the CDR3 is TGTGCCTGGAGTGGCCCGGAGGACTATGGCTACACCTTC.

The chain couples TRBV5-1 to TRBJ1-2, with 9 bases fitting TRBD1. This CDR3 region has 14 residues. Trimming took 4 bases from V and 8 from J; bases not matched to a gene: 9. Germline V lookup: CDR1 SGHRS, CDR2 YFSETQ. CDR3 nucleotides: TGCGCCAGCAGCGAGGGGACAGGGCTAAGAGGCTACACCTTC. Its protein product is CASSEGTGLRGYTF.

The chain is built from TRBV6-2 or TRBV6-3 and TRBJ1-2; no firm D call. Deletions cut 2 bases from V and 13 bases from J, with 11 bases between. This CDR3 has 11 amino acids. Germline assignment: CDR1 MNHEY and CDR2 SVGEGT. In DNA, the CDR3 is TGTGCCAGCAGTTACAGTGGTACATTCACCTTC. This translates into CASSYSGTFTF.

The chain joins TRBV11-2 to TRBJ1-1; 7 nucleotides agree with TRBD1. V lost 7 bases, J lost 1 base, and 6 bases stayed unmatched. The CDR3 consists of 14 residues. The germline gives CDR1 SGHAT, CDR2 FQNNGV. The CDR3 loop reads CASIRQGRNTEAFF. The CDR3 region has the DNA TGTGCCAGCATTCGACAGGGACGGAACACTGAAGCTTTCTTT.

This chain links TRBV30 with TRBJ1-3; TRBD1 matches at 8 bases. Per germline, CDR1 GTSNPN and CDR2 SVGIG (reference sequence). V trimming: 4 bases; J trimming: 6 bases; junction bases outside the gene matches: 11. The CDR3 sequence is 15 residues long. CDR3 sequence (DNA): TGTGCCTGGACGGGCGCCGGGACAGGTTCAAACACCATATATTTT. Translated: CAWTGAGTGSNTIYF.

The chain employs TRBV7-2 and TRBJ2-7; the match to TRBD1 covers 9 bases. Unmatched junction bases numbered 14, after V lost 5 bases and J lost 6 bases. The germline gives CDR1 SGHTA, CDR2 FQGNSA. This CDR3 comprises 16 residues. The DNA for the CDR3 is TGTGCCAGCAGCGATCCGGACAGGGGACTACTCGGCGAGCAGTACTTC. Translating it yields CASSDPDRGLLGEQYF. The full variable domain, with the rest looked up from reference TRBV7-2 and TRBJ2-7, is GAGVSQSPSNKVTEKGKDVELRCDPISGHTALYWYRQSLGQGLEFLIYFQGNSAPDKSGLPSDRFSAERTGGSVSTLTIQRTQQEDSAVYLCASSDPDRGLLGEQYFGPGTRLTVT.

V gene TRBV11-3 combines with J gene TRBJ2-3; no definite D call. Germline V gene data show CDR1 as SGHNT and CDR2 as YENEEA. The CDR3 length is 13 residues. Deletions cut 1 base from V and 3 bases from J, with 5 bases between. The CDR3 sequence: CASSLGATDTQYF. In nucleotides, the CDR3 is TGTGCCAGCAGCTTAGGGGCTACAGATACGCAGTATTTT.